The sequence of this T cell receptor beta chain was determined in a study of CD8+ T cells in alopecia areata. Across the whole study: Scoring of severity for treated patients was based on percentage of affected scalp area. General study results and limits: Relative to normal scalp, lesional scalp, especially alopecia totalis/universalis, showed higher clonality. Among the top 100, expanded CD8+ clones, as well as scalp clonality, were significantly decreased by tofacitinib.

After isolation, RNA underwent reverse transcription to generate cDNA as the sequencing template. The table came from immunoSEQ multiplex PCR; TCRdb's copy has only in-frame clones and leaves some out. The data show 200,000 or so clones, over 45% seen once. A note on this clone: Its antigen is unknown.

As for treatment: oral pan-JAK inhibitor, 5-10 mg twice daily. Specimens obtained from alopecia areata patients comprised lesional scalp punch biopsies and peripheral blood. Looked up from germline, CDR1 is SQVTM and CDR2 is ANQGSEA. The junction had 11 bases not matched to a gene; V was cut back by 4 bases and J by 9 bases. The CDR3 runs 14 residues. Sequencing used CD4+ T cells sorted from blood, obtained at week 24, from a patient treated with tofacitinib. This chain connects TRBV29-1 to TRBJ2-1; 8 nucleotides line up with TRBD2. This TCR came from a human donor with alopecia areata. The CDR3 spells CSVVGTIGGGEQFF. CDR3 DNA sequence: TGCAGCGTTGTGGGGACCATCGGGGGGGGTGAGCAGTTCTTC.